This T cell receptor beta chain is drawn from a study of blood T cell repertoires in COVID-19. Study-level background: The analysed material was cDNA or gDNA that came from T cells, B-cell-depleted T cells, or PBMCs.

Recruits, aged roughly 18 to 90 years, lived in 24 US areas. Self-reported history from a screening survey and questionnaire set each donor's cohort. This table comes from immunoSEQ multiplex PCR, and its TCRdb copy is limited to in-frame clones, with some not included. Of 250,000 to 350,000 clones in the sample, 70% to 90% were seen once. Germline V gives CDR1 DFQATT, CDR2 SNEGSKA (reference sequence). This CDR3 has 15 residues. V lost 3 bases and J lost 3; bases outside the gene matches: 7. This receptor was identified in a young woman who had recovered from COVID-19. V gene TRBV20-1 combines with J gene TRBJ2-7; 11 bases map to TRBD2. The sequenced sample consisted of PBMCs or T cells enriched from blood (not recorded which). The CDR3 here is CSASMSSGGDYEQYF. The CDR3 DNA is TGCAGTGCTAGTATGAGTAGCGGGGGGGACTACGAGCAGTACTTC.